This TCR beta chain stems from a study of blood T cell repertoires in COVID-19. Study background: Material from acute and convalescent COVID-19 was sourced from the United States, Italy and Spain. Sample material is recorded as cDNA or gDNA derived from T cells, B-cell-depleted T cells, or PBMCs.

Authors' processing steps: Amplified reference gene primers provided the basis for estimating nucleated cell counts. The data were produced by immunoSEQ multiplex PCR, yet TCRdb's version contains in-frame clones alone and is incomplete. V and J calls and clone size are those listed in that table; D and trimming were worked out from the DNA. The repertoire includes around 360,000 clones, around 87% of them detected once, and 1.9% sits in the top ten. The study assigned cohorts using participant-reported clinical history. V lost 6 bases, J lost 1 base, and 6 bases stayed unmatched. Germline V gene data show CDR1 as MNHEY and CDR2 as SVGAGI. The CDR3 covers 15 residues.

The receptor comes from a man aged 35 to 55 in a cohort exposed to, infected with or recovered from COVID-19 (not recorded which). V and J are TRBV6-5 and TRBJ1-5, with 7 bases identical to TRBD1. The sample was PBMCs or T cells enriched from blood (not recorded which). The CDR3 nucleotides read TGTGCCAGCAGAGACAGGGTTCTCAGCAATCAGCCCCAGCATTTT. Protein product: CASRDRVLSNQPQHF.